These 22 T cell receptor beta chains were sequenced from one sample in a study of radiation and T cells in renal cell carcinoma. Time point here: blood 2 weeks post-SBRT. The treatment was: 15 Gy SBRT to primary tumor, nephrectomy 4 weeks later. Only in-frame clones appear in the TCRdb table, and some are missing; sequencing was by immunoSEQ multiplex PCR. This sample yields more than 95,000 clones, of which around 85% are seen a single time; 4.5% to 7% belongs to the top ten. Sample: blood, taken from a patient whose treatment included radiotherapy and nephrectomy. Source of these receptors: a man aged 45 to 65 with renal cell carcinoma.

This chain links TRBV30 with TRBJ2-7; D gene unclear. V dropped 3 bases and J dropped 1 base, with 10 bases sitting between them. CDR3 length equals 13 residues. Germline V gene sequence: CDR1 GTSNPN, CDR2 SVGIG (reference sequence). This CDR3 is CAWRWGPSYEQYF. CDR3 DNA sequence: TGTGCCTGGAGATGGGGTCCTTCCTACGAGCAGTACTTC.

The chain joins TRBV5-6 to TRBJ1-2; tentatively, D is TRBD1 (5 bases). CDR3 length equals 14 residues. V lost 4 bases and J lost 6, with 16 bases in between. Germline lookup yields CDR1 SGHDT and CDR2 YYEEEE. Here the CDR3 DNA reads TGTGCCAGCAGCCAAGTCCAGGGAGGGGATGGCTACACCTTC. Translating it yields CASSQVQGGDGYTF.

The V gene is TRBV5-1, the J gene TRBJ1-3, with no clear D. V was shortened by 5 bases and J by 0 bases, with 12 bases between the two germline ends. The CDR3 totals 15 residues. Germline loops: CDR1 SGHRS, CDR2 YFSETQ. In DNA, the CDR3 is TGCGCCAGCAGTCCCGGTGCCCACTCTGGAAACACCATATATTTT. This translates into CASSPGAHSGNTIYF.

The V gene is TRBV6-6, the J gene TRBJ2-7; TRBD2 matches at 8 bases. Per germline, CDR1 MNHNY and CDR2 SVGAGI (reference sequence). Trimming took 2 bases from V and 4 from J; bases not matched to a gene: 10. The CDR3 length is 16 residues. CDR3 sequence: CASSYVGGGPGYEQYF. In DNA, the CDR3 is TGTGCCAGCAGTTACGTTGGCGGGGGGCCAGGTTACGAGCAGTACTTC.

This chain connects TRBV29-1 to TRBJ1-4; weak D call: TRBD1 (5 bases). Between the trimmed V and J ends, which lost 7 bases and 7 bases, there was a span of 16 bases. Germline CDR1 and CDR2: SQVTM and ANQGSEA. The CDR3 is made up of 13 amino acids. The CDR3 nucleotides read TGCAGCGGCACAGGTTCTACCGGTGAAAAACTGTTTTTT. Translation: CSGTGSTGEKLFF.

With regard to this clone: Other nucleotide sequences in the sample specify the same CDR3. The chain has TRBV7-2 and TRBJ2-7; weak D call: TRBD1 (6 bases). The germline gives CDR1 SGHTA, CDR2 FQGNSA. This CDR3 has 13 residues. V was pared by 4 bases and J by 4 bases, with 11 bases between. This CDR3 is CASSSRQVYEQYF. The DNA of the CDR3 is TGTGCCAGCAGCTCCCGACAGGTTTACGAGCAGTACTTC.

This chain joins TRBV28 and TRBJ2-7, with TRBD1 identical over 9 bases. Looked up from germline, CDR1 is MDHEN and CDR2 is SYDVKM. The CDR3 length is 14 residues. The V gene end was trimmed by 2 bases and the J gene end by 1 base; junction bases not matched to a gene: 0. The DNA for the CDR3 is TGTGCCAGCAGTTTAGGGACAGGGTCCTACGAGCAGTACTTC. Translation: CASSLGTGSYEQYF.

V is TRBV28 and J is TRBJ2-7; unclear D gene. Germline CDR1 reads MDHEN; CDR2 reads SYDVKM. The germline V and J ends were trimmed by 1 base and 3 bases, with 7 bases remaining between them. The CDR3 spans 13 residues. The CDR3 region has the DNA TGTGCCAGCAGTTTATTCAGAAACTACGAGCAGTACTTC. Its protein is CASSLFRNYEQYF.

The chain joins TRBV4-2 to TRBJ1-3; 7 bases agree with TRBD1. From germline, CDR1 is LGHNA and CDR2 YNFKEQ. The trim removed 1 base at V and 2 bases at J, leaving 11 bases unmatched. The CDR3 runs 18 residues. The CDR3 region is CASSQAQGVVLAGNTIYF. DNA of the CDR3: TGTGCCAGCAGCCAAGCGCAGGGGGTCGTCCTCGCTGGAAACACCATATATTTT.

The rearrangement joins TRBV5-4 to TRBJ1-1; a possible D gene is TRBD1 (5 bases). V lost 4 bases to trimming and J lost 1 base, with 17 bases between them. The V gene's germline CDR1 is SGHNT and CDR2 YYREEE (reference sequence). This CDR3 is built from 16 residues. The DNA for the CDR3 is TGTGCCAGCAGCCAGATACTGGGACGCAAGAACACTGAAGCTTTCTTT. Translated: CASSQILGRKNTEAFF.

In its sample, this clone was seen once. The chain recombines TRBV27 with TRBJ2-7, with 8 nucleotides matching TRBD1. Looked up from germline, CDR1 is MNHEY and CDR2 is SMNVEV (reference sequence). The CDR3 has 15 amino acids. V lost 3 bases, J lost 3 bases, and 7 bases stayed unmatched. The DNA for the CDR3 is TGTGCCAGCAGTTTGGCGGCCACAGGGGGCTACGAGCAGTACTTC. As protein: CASSLAATGGYEQYF.

The table lists this clone with a count of one. The chain joins TRBV5-1 to TRBJ2-1; tentative D call: TRBD1 (5 bases). The germline CDR1 and CDR2 sequences are SGHRS and YFSETQ. Trimming left V 1 base short and J 2 bases short, with 10 bases between. The CDR3 sequence is 15 residues long. CDR3 sequence (DNA): TGCGCCAGCAGCTTGACTGTGACAGCCTACAATGAGCAGTTCTTC. It is translated as CASSLTVTAYNEQFF.

This clone was detected once. V is TRBV6-1 and J is TRBJ1-1; TRBD1 matches at 8 bases. CDR1 is MNHNS, CDR2 SASEGT, per germline. The junction had 5 bases not matched to a gene; V was cut back by 4 bases and J by 4 bases. CDR3 size: 14 residues. The CDR3 DNA reads as TGTGCCAGCAGTGCCCAACAGGGGGGCACTGAAGCTTTCTTT. Its translation: CASSAQQGGTEAFF.

This sequence joins TRBV2 and TRBJ1-5, with D maybe TRBD1 (5 bases). The CDR3 totals 16 residues. Germline lookup yields CDR1 SNHLY and CDR2 FYNNEI. The V and J ends lost 7 bases and 1 base respectively, with 17 bases between them. As DNA, the CDR3 is TGTGCCAGCACCCGCCGAGGGGCCAGGAGCAATCAGCCCCAGCATTTT. It encodes CASTRRGARSNQPQHF.

The chain uses TRBV18 and TRBJ2-5, with 10 bases aligning to TRBD2. J gave up 4 bases and V 5 bases, and 1 base lay outside the gene matches. Looked up from germline, CDR1 is KGHSH and CDR2 is LQKENI. The length of the CDR3 is 13 residues. The chain's CDR3 is CASSSSGRETQYF. Here the CDR3 DNA reads TGTGCCAGCTCATCTAGCGGGAGAGAGACCCAGTACTTC.

This chain connects TRBV29-1 to TRBJ1-1, with D perhaps matching TRBD1 (5 bases). Per the germline V gene, CDR1 is SQVTM and CDR2 is ANQGSEA. CDR3 length equals 13 residues. V lost 5 bases and J 4 bases, leaving 14 bases between the germline ends. The CDR3 DNA reads TGCAGCGTTAGAACCCAGGGATTCACTGAAGCTTTCTTT. As protein: CSVRTQGFTEAFF.

The table lists this clone with a few counts. This chain links TRBV19 with TRBJ2-2; D is unresolved. Germline CDR1 LNHDA, CDR2 SQIVND (reference sequence). This CDR3 contains 14 residues. With 10 bases removed from V and 2 bases from J, the gap between germline ends came to 14 bases. The CDR3 DNA reads TGTGCCACCGAAACACGCAGAAACACCGGGGAGCTGTTTTTT. Translating it yields CATETRRNTGELFF.

This clone has just a few counts. Germline is not matched at one junction end, which may reflect a read error. The CDR3 region has the DNA TGTGCCAGCAGTGAAGAGTACACCGAAGCTTTCTTT. This gives the protein CASSEEYTEAFF. The rearrangement uses TRBV2 and TRBJ1-1; D call uncertain. Germline V lookup: CDR1 SNHLY, CDR2 FYNNEI. The length of the CDR3 is 12 residues. Together with reference TRBV2 and TRBJ1-1, the CDR3 gives the full variable domain: EPEVTQTPSHQVTQMGQEVILRCVPISNHLYFYWYRQILGQKVEFLVSFYNNEISEKSEIFDDQFSVERPDGSNFTLKIRSTKLEDSAMYFCASSEEYTEAFFGQGTRLTVV.

The rearrangement links TRBV28 to TRBJ2-3; no definite D call. V lost 5 bases and J lost 4, with 16 bases in between. This CDR3 spans 15 amino acids. Germline-derived CDR1 and CDR2 are MDHEN and SYDVKM. The CDR3 is CASSPNNLGADTQYF. DNA of the CDR3: TGTGCCAGCAGTCCCAATAACCTCGGCGCAGATACGCAGTATTTT.

This chain links TRBV19 with TRBJ1-1; no firm D call. The V gene's germline CDR1 is LNHDA and CDR2 SQIVND (reference sequence). The CDR3 loop spans 12 amino acids. With 3 bases removed from V and 7 bases from J, the gap between germline ends came to 9 bases. CDR3 region: CASSMIPGEAFF. CDR3 sequence (DNA): TGTGCCAGTAGTATGATTCCCGGTGAAGCTTTCTTT.

The V call is TRBV28, the J call TRBJ1-6, with D perhaps matching TRBD1 (6 bases). Germline V gives CDR1 MDHEN, CDR2 SYDVKM. The V end was cut by 3 bases, the J end by 8 bases, with 11 bases between. The CDR3 spans 14 residues. CDR3 sequence (DNA): TGTGCCAGCAGTTTGGTACAGGGTGATTCACCCCTCCACTTT. Translating it yields CASSLVQGDSPLHF.

V is TRBV6-5 and J is TRBJ1-5; TRBD1 is a possible D gene (6 bases). V was shortened by 6 bases and J by 6 bases, with 12 bases between the two germline ends. Germline assignment: CDR1 MNHEY and CDR2 SVGAGI. CDR3 length: 13 residues. The DNA of the CDR3 is TGTGCCAGCAGCCGAGGGACACCTCAGCCCCAGCATTTT. This codes for CASSRGTPQPQHF.